The 29 T cell receptor beta chains in this list originate from one sample, sequenced in a study of T cells in localized non-small cell lung cancer. Data came from immunoSEQ multiplex PCR; TCRdb stores just in-frame clones and leaves some out. The sample lists 25,000 to 35,000 clones, 65% to 85% occurring once. Sequencing was performed on peripheral blood mononuclear cells, taken before any cancer treatment. The receptors were sampled from a man aged 35 to 69 with stage III lung adenocarcinoma.

This clone was recorded a few times. The chain's CDR3 is CASSQQRTTVNEQYF. The CDR3 region has the DNA TGTGCCAGCAGCCAACAAAGGACAACCGTCAACGAGCAGTACTTC. The chain has TRBV4-2 and TRBJ2-7; a possible D gene is TRBD1 (5 bases). CDR3 length: 15 amino acids. Germline V CDR1 and CDR2: LGHNA, YNFKEQ. Trimming removed 2 bases from V and 5 bases from J, with 16 bases in between.

The chain is built from TRBV18 and TRBJ1-1, with D perhaps TRBD1 (5 bases). V dropped 8 bases and J dropped 1 base, with 11 bases sitting between them. CDR3 length: 13 amino acids. Looked up from germline, CDR1 is KGHSH and CDR2 is LQKENI. The CDR3 loop is CASTWGENTEAFF. As DNA, the CDR3 is TGTGCCAGCACGTGGGGGGAGAACACTGAAGCTTTCTTT.

The J gene is TRBJ2-5, the V gene TRBV29-1, with D tentatively TRBD1 or TRBD2 (5 bases each). This CDR3 comprises 12 residues. Germline loops: CDR1 SQVTM, CDR2 ANQGSEA. Trimming removed 7 bases from V and 3 bases from J, with 12 bases in between. The CDR3 here is CSAGAQEETQYF. In DNA form, the CDR3 reads TGCAGCGCCGGGGCTCAAGAAGAGACCCAGTACTTC.

The chain combines TRBV30 with TRBJ2-5, with TRBD2 identical over 8 bases. The junction had 16 bases not matched to a gene; V was cut back by 4 bases and J by 9 bases. Germline lookup yields CDR1 GTSNPN and CDR2 SVGIG (reference sequence). The CDR3 is 15 amino acids. DNA of the CDR3: TGTGCCTGGACCGGGGATAGCGGGAAAGGGAGGTCCCAGTACTTC. This codes for CAWTGDSGKGRSQYF.

The V call is TRBV18, the J call TRBJ1-3, with D unresolved. Germline V CDR1 and CDR2: KGHSH, LQKENI. CDR3 length equals 16 residues. The germline V and J ends were trimmed by 3 bases and 0 bases, with 12 bases remaining between them. The CDR3: CASSPMDSSSGNTIYF. CDR3 DNA: TGTGCCAGCTCACCCATGGACTCAAGCTCTGGAAACACCATATATTTT.

The V call is TRBV27, the J call TRBJ1-1, with D possibly being TRBD1 (5 bases). CDR3 size: 16 residues. The V end was cut by 3 bases, the J end by 1 base, with 15 bases between. Germline loops: CDR1 MNHEY, CDR2 SMNVEV (reference sequence). CDR3 amino acids: CASSFDTGVGNTEAFF. In nucleotides, the CDR3 is TGTGCCAGCAGTTTTGATACGGGGGTCGGGAACACTGAAGCTTTCTTT.

The V and J genes are TRBV6-5 and TRBJ2-3; 7 bases are a match to TRBD2. CDR3 size: 13 residues. J was trimmed by 6 bases and V by 0 bases; bases with no gene match: 0. CDR1 is MNHEY and CDR2 is SVGAGI in the germline V gene. The CDR3 reads CASSYSGGDTQYF. In nucleotides, the CDR3 is TGTGCCAGCAGTTACTCGGGGGGGGATACGCAGTATTTT.

The chain has TRBV6-5 and TRBJ2-1; D ambiguous. The V gene's germline CDR1 is MNHEY and CDR2 SVGAGI. The V gene lost 2 bases and the J gene lost 10 bases, with 12 bases spanning the gap. The CDR3 is 13 residues long. The CDR3 nucleotides are TGTGCCAGCAGTTACACGGCGTTTCGCGAGCAGTTCTTC. Translation: CASSYTAFREQFF.

For the CDR3, the DNA is TGTGCCACCCAACACCGGGCAGTTTTCACAGATACGCAGTATTTT. Its translation: CATQHRAVFTDTQYF. This chain joins TRBV6-1 and TRBJ2-3; D remains unclear. There are 15 residues in the CDR3. Trimming removed 10 bases at V and 2 bases at J, with 19 bases between. Germline V CDR1 and CDR2: MNHNS, SASEGT.

This clone was picked up one time. This chain uses TRBV2 with TRBJ2-5, with D possibly matching TRBD2 (6 bases). CDR3 size: 16 residues. Germline V lookup: CDR1 SNHLY, CDR2 FYNNEI. Trimming pared 3 bases from V and 1 base from J, leaving 15 bases between. The CDR3 DNA is TGTGCCAGCAGTGAGGGAGCGGGTTTTGGCCAAGAGACCCAGTACTTC. The encoded protein is CASSEGAGFGQETQYF.

The V gene is TRBV5-1, the J gene TRBJ2-5; D unclear. V lost 0 bases and J lost 5, with 17 bases in between. The CDR3 runs 16 residues. The germline V gene encodes CDR1 SGHRS and CDR2 YFSETQ. CDR3 in amino acids: CASSLGSGEARETQYF. Written as DNA, the CDR3 is TGCGCCAGCAGCTTGGGTTCCGGAGAGGCTCGGGAGACCCAGTACTTC.

In DNA, the CDR3 is TGCGCCAGCAGCATAACCGGTCAGGGTCGGGGGGCTGAAGCTTTCTTT. It is translated as CASSITGQGRGAEAFF. This chain uses TRBV5-1 with TRBJ1-1, with D possibly TRBD1 on 5 matching bases. Trimming removed 4 bases at V and 6 bases at J, with 22 bases between. This CDR3 has 16 residues. The germline gives CDR1 SGHRS, CDR2 YFSETQ.

This clone appeared a single time. This chain uses TRBV21-1 with TRBJ1-1; whether TRBD1, the table's D call, matches the DNA was not checked. TRBV21-1 is a documented pseudogene. The CDR3 has 11 residues. CDR3 in amino acids: CASGQGAPAFF. The CDR3, as DNA: TGTGCCAGCGGACAGGGGGCGCCGGCTTTCTTT.

The chain employs TRBV19 and TRBJ2-2, with D hard to call. V was clipped by 4 bases and J by 2 bases, with 8 bases between them. Germline V gives CDR1 LNHDA, CDR2 SQIVND (reference sequence). The CDR3 extends over 14 amino acids. DNA of the CDR3: TGTGCCAGTAGTACGACGGGTAACACCGGGGAGCTGTTTTTT. Its translation: CASSTTGNTGELFF.

CDR3 bases: TGTGCCAGCAGCTTCGGCCAGGCCAAGACCCAGTACTTC. It specifies CASSFGQAKTQYF. The chain is built from TRBV7-9 and TRBJ2-5; unclear D gene. CDR1 is SEHNR, CDR2 FQNEAQ, per germline (reference sequence). CDR3 length equals 13 residues. The V and J ends lost 3 bases and 6 bases respectively, with 11 bases between them.

The V call is TRBV28, the J call TRBJ2-7; TRBD1 matches at 10 bases. With V trimmed by 2 bases and J by 7 bases, 8 bases remained unmatched. The CDR3 length is 15 residues. From germline, CDR1 is MDHEN and CDR2 SYDVKM. The CDR3 nucleotides read TGTGCCAGCAGTTTAGCCGGGACAGGGGTTTGGGAGCAGTACTTC. Amino acids: CASSLAGTGVWEQYF.

The rearrangement uses TRBV19 and TRBJ2-3; 7 bases line up with TRBD2. With V trimmed by 1 base and J by 4 bases, 2 bases remained unmatched. This CDR3 spans 14 amino acids. CDR1 and CDR2 from the germline V gene are LNHDA and SQIVND (reference sequence). The CDR3 loop is CASSIGGRADTQYF. CDR3 nucleotide sequence: TGTGCCAGTAGTATAGGAGGGAGGGCAGATACGCAGTATTTT.

The rearrangement joins TRBV19 to TRBJ1-5; D gene unclear. From germline, CDR1 is LNHDA and CDR2 SQIVND (reference sequence). The V end lost 7 bases, the J end lost 2 bases, and 12 bases lay between the germline ends. The CDR3 length is 14 residues. The CDR3, as DNA: TGTGCCAGTACCCTCCGGGTGGGCAATCAGCCCCAGCATTTT. Translation: CASTLRVGNQPQHF.

The CDR3 DNA reads TGTGCCAGCAGCTTATATCAGGGAAGCTCCTATAATTCACCCCTCCACTTT. It codes for CASSLYQGSSYNSPLHF. The chain carries TRBV11-2 and TRBJ1-6; perhaps TRBD1 as D (5 bases). V was cut by 2 bases and J by 0 bases, with 11 bases left in between. Germline loops: CDR1 SGHAT, CDR2 FQNNGV. The CDR3 runs 17 residues.

The genes are TRBV2 and TRBJ2-7; TRBD2 matches at 11 bases. The CDR3 consists of 12 residues. V lost 8 bases, J lost 5 bases, and 2 bases stayed unmatched. Looked up from germline, CDR1 is SNHLY and CDR2 is FYNNEI. The CDR3 reads CASGTSGNEQYF. The CDR3 nucleotides are TGTGCCAGCGGGACTAGCGGAAACGAGCAGTACTTC.

The V call is TRBV7-2, the J call TRBJ2-3; D call uncertain. This CDR3 has 13 residues. CDR1 is SGHTA, CDR2 FQGNSA, per germline. V lost 7 bases and J 6 bases, leaving 14 bases between the germline ends. The CDR3 reads CASTRFIMDTQYF. DNA of the CDR3: TGTGCCAGCACCCGATTCATCATGGATACGCAGTATTTT.

This chain links TRBV28 with TRBJ2-4; 7 positions agree with TRBD2. Trimming removed 6 bases from V and 7 bases from J; junction bases left unmatched: 9. In germline, CDR1 is MDHEN, CDR2 SYDVKM. The CDR3 length is 14 residues. In DNA, the CDR3 is TGTGCCAGCAGGGCCCCGGGGGGAGTTAACATTCAGTACTTC. Protein sequence: CASRAPGGVNIQYF. Supplemented by reference TRBV28 and TRBJ2-4, the full variable domain reads DVKVTQSSRYLVKRTGEKVFLECVQDMDHENMFWYRQDPGLGLRLIYFSYDVKMKEKGDIPEGYSVSREKKERFSLILESASTNQTSMYLCASRAPGGVNIQYFGAGTRLSVL.

The rearrangement uses TRBV7-2 and TRBJ1-5; D may be TRBD1 (5 bases). CDR1 and CDR2 (germline): SGHTA, FQGNSA. This CDR3 comprises 13 residues. V was pared by 4 bases and J by 7 bases, with 11 bases between. The DNA of the CDR3 is TGTGCCAGCAGCTCACAGGAGGGACAGCCCCAGCATTTT. Translation gives CASSSQEGQPQHF.

This rearrangement joins TRBV28 to TRBJ2-3; D might be TRBD1 or TRBD2, each matching 5 bases. The CDR3 loop spans 17 amino acids. From germline, CDR1 is MDHEN and CDR2 SYDVKM. V lost 1 base and J lost 2, with 16 bases in between. The CDR3 sequence: CASSLSFRDDYTDTQYF. The CDR3 DNA is TGTGCCAGCAGTTTATCCTTCCGGGACGACTACACAGATACGCAGTATTTT.

The V call is TRBV7-7, the J call TRBJ2-3; D not certain. The V end lost 2 bases, the J end lost 2 bases, and 5 bases lay between the germline ends. Looked up from germline, CDR1 is SSHAT and CDR2 is FNYEAQ (reference sequence). The CDR3 is made up of 13 amino acids. CDR3 sequence: CASSLFYTDTQYF. CDR3 sequence (DNA): TGTGCCAGCAGCTTATTCTACACAGATACGCAGTATTTT.

The CDR3 sequence: CASSSRIGYQETQYF. The CDR3 DNA reads as TGTGCCAGCAGCTCTAGGATTGGATACCAAGAGACCCAGTACTTC. The chain uses TRBV7-8 and TRBJ2-5; D gene ambiguous. The length of the CDR3 is 15 residues. Between the trimmed V and J ends, which lost 4 bases and 0 bases, there was a span of 12 bases. The germline V gene encodes CDR1 SGHVS and CDR2 FQNEAQ.

Turning to this clone: Within the sample, other DNA sequences also encode this same CDR3. The V and J genes are TRBV6-6 and TRBJ2-7; 8 bases map to TRBD1. The CDR3 spans 13 residues. The V gene's germline CDR1 is MNHNY and CDR2 SVGAGI (reference sequence). Losses at the gene ends were 6 bases for V and 3 bases for J; bases not matched to a gene: 4. The CDR3 bases are TGTGCCAGCAGCTACGACAGGGGCTACGAGCAGTACTTC. This gives the protein CASSYDRGYEQYF.

V usage is TRBV5-4 and J usage is TRBJ1-4; the D is unclear. Trimming took off 0 bases at V and 6 bases at J, with 9 bases between the two ends. The CDR3 covers 14 residues. The germline gives CDR1 SGHNT, CDR2 YYREEE (reference sequence). The CDR3 coding sequence is TGTGCCAGCAGCTTGGGGCAACGGGATGAAAAACTGTTTTTT. Protein sequence: CASSLGQRDEKLFF.

The rearrangement uses TRBV2 and TRBJ1-2; weak D call: TRBD1 (6 bases). Germline loops: CDR1 SNHLY, CDR2 FYNNEI. The CDR3 loop spans 13 amino acids. V shed 10 bases and J shed 5 bases, with 17 bases lying between them. The CDR3 loop is CATGGQGGYGYTF. The CDR3 DNA is TGTGCCACCGGGGGCCAGGGAGGGTATGGCTACACCTTC.